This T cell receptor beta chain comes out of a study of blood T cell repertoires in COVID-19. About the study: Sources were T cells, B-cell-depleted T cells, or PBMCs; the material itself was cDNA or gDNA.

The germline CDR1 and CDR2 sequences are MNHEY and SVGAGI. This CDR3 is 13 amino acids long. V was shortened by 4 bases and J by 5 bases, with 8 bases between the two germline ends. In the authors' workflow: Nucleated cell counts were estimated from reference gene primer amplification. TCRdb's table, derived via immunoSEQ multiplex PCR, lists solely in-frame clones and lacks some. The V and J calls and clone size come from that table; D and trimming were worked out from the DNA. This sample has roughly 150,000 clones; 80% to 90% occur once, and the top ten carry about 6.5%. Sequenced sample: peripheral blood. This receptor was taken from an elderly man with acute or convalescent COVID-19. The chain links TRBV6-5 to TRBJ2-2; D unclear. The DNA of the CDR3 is TGTGCCAGCAGTTTAGAATATACCGGGGAGCTGTTTTTT. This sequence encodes CASSLEYTGELFF.